The next 18 T cell receptor beta chains were all read from a single sample in a study of blood T cell repertoires in COVID-19. The assay was immunoSEQ multiplex PCR, and TCRdb's table has in-frame clones only and misses some. The sample shows roughly 80,000 clones, 78% of them seen only once. Source material: peripheral blood. The receptors here all came from a human donor in a cohort sampled during active COVID-19.

The genes are TRBV4-1 and TRBJ1-1; 10 nucleotides agree with TRBD1. This CDR3 has 16 residues. Germline V gene lookup returns CDR1 MGHRA and CDR2 YSYEKL. The V and J ends lost 4 bases and 0 bases, in that order; junction bases with no gene match: 5. CDR3 bases: TGCGCCAGCAGCCCGGGACAGGGGAGTCTGAACACTGAAGCTTTCTTT. This gives the protein CASSPGQGSLNTEAFF.

This clone was observed many times. The chain combines TRBV25-1 with TRBJ2-1; D possibly corresponds to TRBD2 (6 bases). V dropped 6 bases and J dropped 15 bases, with 12 bases sitting between them. CDR1 is MGHDK and CDR2 is SYGVNS in the germline V gene. This CDR3 region has 10 residues. This CDR3 reads CASSPGGGFF. CDR3 nucleotide sequence: TGTGCCAGCAGCCCCGGGGGTGGGTTCTTC. The full variable domain, its missing parts supplied by reference TRBV25-1 and TRBJ2-1, is EADIYQTPRYLVIGTGKKITLECSQTMGHDKMYWYQQDPGMELHLIHYSYGVNSTEKGDLSSESTVSRIRTEHFPLTLESARPSHTSQYLCASSPGGGFFGPGTRLTVL.

The chain recombines TRBV7-9 with TRBJ1-2, with 9 positions matching TRBD1. This CDR3 is 14 amino acids long. The germline V gene has CDR1 SEHNR and CDR2 FQNEAQ (reference sequence). J lost 7 bases, V lost 7 bases, and 10 bases had no gene match. The CDR3 region is CASMLPGQGFGYTF. CDR3 DNA sequence: TGTGCCAGCATGCTACCGGGACAGGGATTTGGCTACACCTTC.

This clone was picked up many times. DNA of the CDR3: TGTGCCAGTGGGGGGGGGATGGCAAATTCACCCCTCCACTTT. Its protein is CASGGGMANSPLHF. The chain employs TRBV6-6 and TRBJ1-6, with D perhaps TRBD1 (5 bases). The germline V gene encodes CDR1 MNHNY and CDR2 SVGAGI (reference sequence). The CDR3 is 14 residues long. V dropped 9 bases and J dropped 7 bases, with 16 bases sitting between them.

The chain uses TRBV11-3 and TRBJ2-5; 7 bases fit TRBD1. Germline V CDR1 and CDR2: SGHNT, YENEEA. The CDR3 is 20 amino acids. With 1 base clipped from V and 0 bases from J, the junction kept 17 bases outside the gene matches. The DNA of the CDR3 is TGTGCCAGCAGCTTAGCTGCTAGGGGGCCCCCCTTTGATTACCAAGAGACCCAGTACTTC. It is translated as CASSLAARGPPFDYQETQYF.

The genes are TRBV4-1 and TRBJ1-4, with 7 bases that match TRBD1. This CDR3 is 16 amino acids long. Germline CDR1 is MGHRA and CDR2 is YSYEKL. Trimming at V came to 0 bases and at J to 5 bases, leaving 6 bases not matched to a gene. DNA for the CDR3: TGCGCCAGCAGCCAAGATGGGGGACAGATGAATGAAAAACTGTTTTTT. This sequence encodes CASSQDGGQMNEKLFF.

The chain carries TRBV9 and TRBJ2-5; perhaps TRBD1 as D (6 bases). Germline assignment: CDR1 SGDLS and CDR2 YYNGEE. The CDR3 extends over 15 amino acids. V lost 4 bases, J lost 1 base, and 14 bases lay in between. In DNA form, the CDR3 reads TGTGCCAGCAGCTTCAGGGGAACGGGCCAAGAGACCCAGTACTTC. Translation: CASSFRGTGQETQYF.

The chain combines TRBV7-8 with TRBJ1-1, with 8 bases aligning to TRBD1. CDR3 length: 15 amino acids. Germline trimming cut 4 bases from V and 3 bases from J; bases unmatched to any gene: 7. CDR1 is SGHVS and CDR2 is FQNEAQ in the germline V gene. CDR3 nucleotide sequence: TGTGCCAGCAGCTGGAGGACAGGGTGGGACACTGAAGCTTTCTTT. It encodes CASSWRTGWDTEAFF. Looking up the rest from reference TRBV7-8 and TRBJ1-1 gives the full variable domain: GAGVSQSPRYKVAKRGQDVALRCDPISGHVSLFWYQQALGQGPEFLTYFQNEAQLDKSGLPSDRFFAERPEGSVSTLKIQRTQQEDSAVYLCASSWRTGWDTEAFFGQGTRLTVV.

The chain combines TRBV7-2 with TRBJ2-4, with 8 nucleotides matching TRBD2. Germline trimming cut 2 bases from V and 1 base from J; bases unmatched to any gene: 7. The CDR3 spans 17 residues. Germline V gene sequence: CDR1 SGHTA, CDR2 FQGNSA. The CDR3 DNA reads TGTGCCAGCAGCTTATTCAGCGGGAGTCGGGCCAAAAACATTCAGTACTTC. Translation: CASSLFSGSRAKNIQYF.

The chain couples TRBV2 to TRBJ2-7, with D possibly matching TRBD2 (6 bases). The V end lost 4 bases, the J end lost 5 bases, and 15 bases lay between the germline ends. Germline CDR1 SNHLY, CDR2 FYNNEI. The CDR3 covers 14 residues. This CDR3 is CASSAPRGSDEQYF. The CDR3 bases are TGTGCCAGCAGTGCCCCCCGGGGGTCAGACGAGCAGTACTTC.

The chain is built from TRBV4-1 and TRBJ1-2; TRBD1 agrees at 9 bases. J lost 2 bases, V lost 4 bases, and 5 bases had no gene match. This CDR3 region has 15 residues. Germline values: CDR1 MGHRA, CDR2 YSYEKL. The CDR3 DNA follows: TGCGCCAGCAGCCCAGGACAGGGGACGAACTATGGCTACACCTTC. It specifies CASSPGQGTNYGYTF.

The J gene is TRBJ2-7, the V gene TRBV7-9; tentatively, D is TRBD1 (5 bases). The V end lost 4 bases, the J end lost 6 bases, and 16 bases lay between the germline ends. The CDR3 is 14 amino acids. The V gene's germline CDR1 is SEHNR and CDR2 FQNEAQ (reference sequence). CDR3 bases: TGTGCCAGCAGCTGGCAGGGAAATCTCCTCGAGCAGTACTTC. Translating gives CASSWQGNLLEQYF.

The rearrangement joins TRBV29-1 to TRBJ1-2, with TRBD1 matching over 9 bases. Germline V gene sequence: CDR1 SQVTM, CDR2 ANQGSEA. The CDR3 totals 13 residues. The junction had 4 bases not matched to a gene; V was cut back by 5 bases and J by 3 bases. CDR3 residues: CSVTGGRDYGYTF. CDR3 in DNA: TGCAGCGTTACAGGGGGCCGGGACTATGGCTACACCTTC.

This chain uses TRBV24-1 with TRBJ2-2, with 9 bases identical to TRBD1. The trim removed 0 bases at V and 3 bases at J, leaving 4 bases unmatched. Germline CDR1 is KGHDR and CDR2 is SFDVKD. This CDR3 contains 17 residues. CDR3 bases: TGTGCCACCAGTGATTTGAACAGGGGGCGAGACACCGGGGAGCTGTTTTTT. Translating gives CATSDLNRGRDTGELFF.

The chain employs TRBV5-5 and TRBJ1-6; 8 bases line up with TRBD1. This CDR3 is built from 15 residues. The V segment lost 4 bases and the J segment 5 bases; nucleotides outside the gene matches: 5. Germline V gives CDR1 SGHKS, CDR2 YYEKEE (reference sequence). The CDR3 loop is CASSVKQGDNSPLHF. CDR3 coding DNA: TGTGCCAGCAGCGTTAAACAGGGGGATAATTCACCCCTCCACTTT. Complete variable domain (other parts from reference TRBV5-5 and TRBJ1-6): DAGVTQSPTHLIKTRGQQVTLRCSPISGHKSVSWYQQVLGQGPQFIFQYYEKEERGRGNFPDRFSARQFPNYSSELNVNALLLGDSALYLCASSVKQGDNSPLHFGNGTRLTVT.

The rearrangement links TRBV2 to TRBJ1-5, with D possibly TRBD1 on 5 matching bases. The length of the CDR3 is 13 residues. V gave up 1 base and J gave up 7 bases, with 8 bases separating them. The germline CDR1 and CDR2 sequences are SNHLY and FYNNEI. CDR3: CASSEGGGQPQHF. In DNA, the CDR3 is TGTGCCAGCAGTGAAGGGGGCGGACAGCCCCAGCATTTT.

This clone was detected once. The CDR3 bases are TGCGCCAGCAGCCCTGTGACAGGGCCTGTTAACACTGAAGCTTTCTTT. Protein product: CASSPVTGPVNTEAFF. This chain joins TRBV5-1 and TRBJ1-1; 7 bases agree with TRBD1. This CDR3 is 16 amino acids long. Germline V gene lookup returns CDR1 SGHRS and CDR2 YFSETQ. V was pared by 4 bases and J by 2 bases, with 11 bases of the junction left unmatched.

The rearrangement uses TRBV9 and TRBJ1-2; 8 positions agree with TRBD1. The CDR3 has 12 residues. Trimming cost V 0 bases and J 8 bases; bases outside gene matches: 0. Germline CDR1 and CDR2: SGDLS and YYNGEE. CDR3 region: CASSVGDRGYTF. CDR3 DNA sequence: TGTGCCAGCAGCGTAGGGGACAGGGGCTACACCTTC.